Listed below are T cell receptor beta chains from one sample, sequenced in a study of siplizumab effects on memory and regulatory T cells. The repertoire was sequenced with immunoSEQ multiplex PCR; TCRdb's copy has only in-frame clones and lacks some. The profile shows over 100,000 clones, over 90% of them singletons. Sequenced: Tregs sorted from blood. The receptors stem from a human donor in good health. CDR3s include the opening cysteine and the closing phenylalanine or tryptophan. D genes are given only for firm matches. The listing skips clone size in some rows; elsewhere it reads once, few, many or a size class.

TRBD1	once	TRBV28	TRBJ1-1	CASSIPGQGVNTEAFF	TGTGCCAGCAGCATACCGGGACAGGGGGTGAACACTGAAGCTTTCTTT
TRBD2	once	TRBV5-6	TRBJ2-5	CASSFLGGGSQETQYF	TGTGCCAGCAGCTTTCTGGGCGGGGGGTCCCAAGAGACCCAGTACTTC
TRBD2	.	TRBV18	TRBJ2-3	CASRALAGVVTDTQYF	TGTGCCAGCCGGGCTTTAGCGGGAGTCGTTACAGATACGCAGTATTTT
TRBD1	.	TRBV2	TRBJ1-2	CASSERTGNGYTF	TGTGCCAGCAGTGAAAGGACAGGGAATGGCTACACCTTC
.	.	TRBV30	TRBJ1-3	CAWSRKGPGNTIYF	TGTGCCTGGAGTCGAAAAGGCCCTGGAAACACCATATATTTT
.	once	TRBV5-1	TRBJ2-1	CASIRRPGDEQFF	TGCGCCAGCATTCGCCGGCCGGGCGATGAGCAGTTCTTC
.	.	TRBV5-1	TRBJ2-2	CASSLDLPGELFF	TGCGCCAGCAGCTTGGATCTTCCCGGGGAGCTGTTTTTT
TRBD2	.	TRBV11-3	TRBJ2-2	CASSPTSGRGELFF	TGTGCCAGCAGCCCTACGAGCGGGAGAGGGGAGCTGTTTTTT
.	.	TRBV19	TRBJ2-7	CASPWGEGSYEQYF	TGTGCCAGCCCTTGGGGGGAAGGTTCCTACGAGCAGTACTTC
.	.	TRBV4-2	TRBJ2-7	CASSQVGGVYEQYF	TGTGCCAGCAGCCAAGTGGGGGGCGTATACGAGCAGTACTTC
.	.	TRBV2	TRBJ1-2	CASSPTLGAHYGYTF	TGTGCCAGCAGTCCGACCCTTGGAGCGCATTATGGCTACACCTTC
TRBD1	.	TRBV9	TRBJ1-1	CASSAWDRDLNTEAFF	TGTGCCAGCAGCGCGTGGGACAGGGATCTGAACACTGAAGCTTTCTTT
.	.	TRBV7-2	TRBJ1-5	CASSPGRAGNQPQHF	TGTGCCAGCAGCCCCGGCCGTGCGGGCAATCAGCCCCAGCATTTT
.	.	TRBV5-1	TRBJ1-1	CASSSGTNTEAFF	TGCGCCAGCAGTTCCGGGACCAACACTGAAGCTTTCTTT
.	.	TRBV6-6	TRBJ2-1	CASSRSSYNEQFF	TGTGCCAGCAGTAGGAGTAGCTACAATGAGCAGTTCTTC
.	once	TRBV6-5	TRBJ2-7	CASSYSSDSSYEQYF	TGTGCCAGCAGTTACTCGAGTGACAGCTCCTACGAGCAGTACTTC
.	.	TRBV10-3	TRBJ2-6	CAIRGERRGYTSGANVLTF	TGTGCCATCAGGGGGGAGAGGAGGGGCTATACCTCTGGGGCCAACGTCCTGACTTTC
.	once	TRBV19	TRBJ1-3	CASSMDPGPGNTIYF	TGTGCCAGTAGTATGGATCCGGGACCCGGAAACACCATATATTTT
.	.	TRBV11-3	TRBJ2-3	CASSSRGAGTDTQYF	TGTGCCAGCAGCTCCAGGGGGGCTGGCACAGATACGCAGTATTTT
.	.	TRBV5-1	TRBJ2-5	CASSPGVEQETQYF	TGCGCCAGCAGCCCCGGGGTCGAGCAAGAGACCCAGTACTTC
.	.	TRBV10-2	TRBJ1-4	CASRPGSLNEKLFF	TGCGCCAGCAGACCAGGGTCCCTGAATGAAAAACTGTTTTTT
.	.	TRBV4-3	TRBJ1-6	CASSQAVKGNSPLHF	TGCGCCAGCAGCCAAGCCGTTAAAGGAAATTCACCCCTCCACTTT
.	few	TRBV27	TRBJ1-6	CASSLEAFHSPLHF	TGTGCCAGCAGTTTGGAGGCATTCCATTCACCCCTCCACTTT
.	.	TRBV7-8	TRBJ1-2	CASSPLRGVTGTNYGYTF	TGTGCCAGCAGCCCTCTGAGGGGTGTAACAGGGACGAACTATGGCTACACCTTC
.	once	TRBV5-1	TRBJ2-7	CASSIEPGSQAEQYF	TGCGCCAGCAGCATTGAGCCGGGAAGTCAGGCCGAGCAGTACTTC
TRBD1	.	TRBV7-2	TRBJ2-7	CASSWTRQGRGVEQYF	TGTGCCAGCAGCTGGACAAGACAGGGGAGAGGGGTCGAGCAGTACTTC
.	.	TRBV18	TRBJ2-7	CASSPVRGEAYEQYF	TGTGCCAGCTCACCAGTGCGCGGGGAGGCCTACGAGCAGTACTTC
TRBD2	.	TRBV4-1	TRBJ2-2	CASLGISGRRPGELFF	TGCGCCAGCCTAGGAATTAGCGGGAGGAGGCCCGGGGAGCTGTTTTTT
TRBD2	.	TRBV6-5	TRBJ2-1	CASSRLAENNEQFF	TGTGCCAGCAGCCGACTAGCGGAGAACAATGAGCAGTTCTTC
.	.	TRBV11-3	TRBJ2-3	CASRTRTRRGDTQYF	TGTGCCAGCAGGACGCGGACTCGGAGGGGGGATACGCAGTATTTT
.	.	TRBV14	TRBJ1-1	CASSQDRGRMNTEAFF	TGTGCCAGCAGCCAAGATCGCGGTCGCATGAACACTGAAGCTTTCTTT
.	.	TRBV19	TRBJ1-4	CASSIFGRPANEKLFF	TGTGCCAGTAGTATATTTGGGCGCCCGGCTAATGAAAAACTGTTTTTT
.	.	TRBV15	TRBJ1-2	CATSRDLGPPLGYTF	TGTGCCACCAGCAGAGATCTGGGGCCACCTTTGGGCTACACCTTC
.	.	TRBV29-1	TRBJ1-5	CSVEGGYNQPQHF	TGCAGCGTTGAGGGTGGCTACAATCAGCCCCAGCATTTT
.	.	TRBV18	TRBJ1-2	CASSPLQTEANYGYTF	TGTGCCAGCTCACCCCTACAGACAGAAGCTAACTATGGCTACACCTTC